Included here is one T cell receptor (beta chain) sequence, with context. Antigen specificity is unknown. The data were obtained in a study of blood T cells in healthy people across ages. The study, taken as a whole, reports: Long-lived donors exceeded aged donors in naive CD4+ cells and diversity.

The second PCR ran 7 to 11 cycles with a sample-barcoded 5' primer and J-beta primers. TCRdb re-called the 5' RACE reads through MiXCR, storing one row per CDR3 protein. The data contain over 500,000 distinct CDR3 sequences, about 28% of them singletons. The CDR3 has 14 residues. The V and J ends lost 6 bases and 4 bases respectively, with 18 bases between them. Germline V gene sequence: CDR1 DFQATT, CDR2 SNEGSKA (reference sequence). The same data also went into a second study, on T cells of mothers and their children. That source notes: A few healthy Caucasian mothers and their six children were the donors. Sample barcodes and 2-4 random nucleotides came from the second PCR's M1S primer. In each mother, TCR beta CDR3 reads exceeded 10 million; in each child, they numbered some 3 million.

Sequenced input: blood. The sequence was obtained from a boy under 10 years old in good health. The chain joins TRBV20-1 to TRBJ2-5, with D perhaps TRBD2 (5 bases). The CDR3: CSAPPGAGRETQYF. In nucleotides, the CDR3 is TGCAGTGCGCCTCCAGGAGCTGGGAGAGAGACCCAGTACTTC.